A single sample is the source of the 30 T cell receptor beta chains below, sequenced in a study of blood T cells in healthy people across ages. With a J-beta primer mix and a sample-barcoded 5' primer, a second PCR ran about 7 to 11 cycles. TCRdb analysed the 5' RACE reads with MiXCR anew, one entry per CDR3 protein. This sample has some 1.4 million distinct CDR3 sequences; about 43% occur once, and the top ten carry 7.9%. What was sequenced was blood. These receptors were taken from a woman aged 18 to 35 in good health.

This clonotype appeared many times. CDR3 sequence: CSVARDSGEQYF. Here the CDR3 DNA reads TGCAGCGTTGCCCGGGACTCGGGTGAGCAGTACTTC. The chain employs TRBV29-1 and TRBJ2-7; D may be TRBD2 (6 bases). This CDR3 spans 12 amino acids. Trimming cost V 4 bases and J 7 bases, with 14 bases left between them. The germline gives CDR1 SQVTM, CDR2 ANQGSEA.

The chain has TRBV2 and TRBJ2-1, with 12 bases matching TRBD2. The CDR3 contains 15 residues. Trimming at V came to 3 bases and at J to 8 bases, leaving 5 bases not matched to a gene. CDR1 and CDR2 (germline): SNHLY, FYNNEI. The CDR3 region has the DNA TGTGCCAGCAGTGAGAGGACTAGCGGGATCCATGAGCAGTTCTTC. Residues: CASSERTSGIHEQFF.

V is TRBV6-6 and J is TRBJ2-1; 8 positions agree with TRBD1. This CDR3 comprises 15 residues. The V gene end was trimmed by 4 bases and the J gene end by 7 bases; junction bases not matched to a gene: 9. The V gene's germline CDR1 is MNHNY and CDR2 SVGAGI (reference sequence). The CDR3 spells CASSCWTGQGNEQFF. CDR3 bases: TGTGCCAGCAGTTGCTGGACAGGGCAGGGGAATGAGCAGTTCTTC.

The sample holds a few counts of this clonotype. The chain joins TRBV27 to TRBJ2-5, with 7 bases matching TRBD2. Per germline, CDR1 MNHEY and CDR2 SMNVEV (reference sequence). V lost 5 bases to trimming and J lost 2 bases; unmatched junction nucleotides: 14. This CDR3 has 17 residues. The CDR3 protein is CASSTWVAGVLQETQYF. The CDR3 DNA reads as TGTGCCAGCAGTACCTGGGTGGCGGGGGTGCTTCAAGAGACCCAGTACTTC.

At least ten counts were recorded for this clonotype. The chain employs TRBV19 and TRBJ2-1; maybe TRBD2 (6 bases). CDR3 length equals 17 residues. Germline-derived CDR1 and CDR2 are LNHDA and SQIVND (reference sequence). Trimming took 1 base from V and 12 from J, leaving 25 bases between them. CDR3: CASSIGLGRDSYSGQFF. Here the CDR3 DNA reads TGTGCCAGTAGTATAGGATTGGGTCGGGACTCTTATTCTGGGCAGTTCTTC.

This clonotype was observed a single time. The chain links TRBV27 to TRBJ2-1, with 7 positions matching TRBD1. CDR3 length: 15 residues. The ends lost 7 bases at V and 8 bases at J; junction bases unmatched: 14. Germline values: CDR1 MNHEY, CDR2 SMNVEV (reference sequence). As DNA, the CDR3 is TGTGCCAGCAATCCGACAGGGAATCGTGGCGATGAGCAGTTCTTC. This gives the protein CASNPTGNRGDEQFF.

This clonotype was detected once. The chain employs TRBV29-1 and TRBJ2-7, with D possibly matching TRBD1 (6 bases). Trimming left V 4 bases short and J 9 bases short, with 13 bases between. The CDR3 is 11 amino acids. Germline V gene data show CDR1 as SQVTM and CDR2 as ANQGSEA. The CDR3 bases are TGCAGCGTTGTCAGGGGTAGAGGGCAGTACTTC. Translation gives CSVVRGRGQYF.

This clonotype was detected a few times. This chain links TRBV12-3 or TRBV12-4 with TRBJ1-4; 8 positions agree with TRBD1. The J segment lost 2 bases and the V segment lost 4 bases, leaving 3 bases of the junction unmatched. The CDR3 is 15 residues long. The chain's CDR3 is CASSSSGGTNEKLFF. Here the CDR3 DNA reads TGTGCCAGCAGTTCCTCAGGGGGCACTAATGAAAAACTGTTTTTT.

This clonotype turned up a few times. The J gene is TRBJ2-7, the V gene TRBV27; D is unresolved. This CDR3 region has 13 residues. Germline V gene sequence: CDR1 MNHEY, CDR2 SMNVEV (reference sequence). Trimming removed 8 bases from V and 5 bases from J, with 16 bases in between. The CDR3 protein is CASRFLSSDEQYF. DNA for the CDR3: TGTGCCAGCCGCTTTTTGAGTAGTGACGAGCAGTACTTC.

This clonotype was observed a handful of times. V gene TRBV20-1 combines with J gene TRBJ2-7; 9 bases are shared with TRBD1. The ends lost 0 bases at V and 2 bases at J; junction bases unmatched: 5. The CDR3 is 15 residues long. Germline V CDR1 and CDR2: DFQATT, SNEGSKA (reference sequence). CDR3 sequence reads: CSARDPGTGPYEQYF. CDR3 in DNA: TGCAGTGCTAGAGATCCCGGGACAGGGCCCTACGAGCAGTACTTC.

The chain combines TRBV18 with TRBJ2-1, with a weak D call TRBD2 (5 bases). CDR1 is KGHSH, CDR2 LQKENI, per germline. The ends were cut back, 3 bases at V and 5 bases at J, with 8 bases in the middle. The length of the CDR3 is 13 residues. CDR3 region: CASSPRLHNEQFF. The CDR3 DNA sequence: TGTGCCAGCTCACCGAGACTACACAATGAGCAGTTCTTC.

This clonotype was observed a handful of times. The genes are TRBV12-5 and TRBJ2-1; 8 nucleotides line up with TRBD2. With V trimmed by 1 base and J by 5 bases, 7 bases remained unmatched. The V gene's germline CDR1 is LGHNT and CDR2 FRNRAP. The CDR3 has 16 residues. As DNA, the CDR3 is TGTGCTAGTGGTTTGGCTTACAGCGGGGGTAACAATGAGCAGTTCTTC. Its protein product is CASGLAYSGGNNEQFF.

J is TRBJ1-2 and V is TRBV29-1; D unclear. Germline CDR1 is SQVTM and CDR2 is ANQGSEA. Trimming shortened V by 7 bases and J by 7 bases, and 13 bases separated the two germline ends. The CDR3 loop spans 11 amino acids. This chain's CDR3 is CSGTGGFGYTF. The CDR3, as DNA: TGCAGCGGGACGGGTGGTTTTGGCTACACCTTC.

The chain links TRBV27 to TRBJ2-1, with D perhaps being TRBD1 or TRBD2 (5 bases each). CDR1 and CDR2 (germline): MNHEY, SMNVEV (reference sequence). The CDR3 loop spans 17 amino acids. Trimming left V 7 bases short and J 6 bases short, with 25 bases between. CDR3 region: CASNPGWGVQGANEQFF. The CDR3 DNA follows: TGTGCCAGCAACCCGGGATGGGGTGTTCAAGGGGCCAATGAGCAGTTCTTC.

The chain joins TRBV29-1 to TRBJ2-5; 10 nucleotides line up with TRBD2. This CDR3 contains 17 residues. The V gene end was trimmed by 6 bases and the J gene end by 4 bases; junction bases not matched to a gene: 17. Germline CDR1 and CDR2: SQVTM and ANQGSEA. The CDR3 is CSVRGGLASPGGETQYF. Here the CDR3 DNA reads TGCAGCGTGCGAGGGGGACTAGCGAGCCCTGGGGGAGAGACCCAGTACTTC.

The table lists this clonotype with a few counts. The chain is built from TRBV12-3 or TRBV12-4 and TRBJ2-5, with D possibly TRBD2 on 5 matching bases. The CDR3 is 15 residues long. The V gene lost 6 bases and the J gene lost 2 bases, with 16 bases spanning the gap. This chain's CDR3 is CASRDSSARQETQYF. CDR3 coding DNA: TGTGCCAGCAGGGACTCAAGCGCACGACAAGAGACCCAGTACTTC.

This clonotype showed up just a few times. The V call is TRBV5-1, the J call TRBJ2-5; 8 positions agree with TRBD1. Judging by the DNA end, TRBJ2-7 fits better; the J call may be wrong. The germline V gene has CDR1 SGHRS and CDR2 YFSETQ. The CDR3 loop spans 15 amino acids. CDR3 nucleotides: TGCGCCAGCAGCCGAACACTGGTGACAGGGGACGAGCAGTACTTC. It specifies CASSRTLVTGDEQYF.

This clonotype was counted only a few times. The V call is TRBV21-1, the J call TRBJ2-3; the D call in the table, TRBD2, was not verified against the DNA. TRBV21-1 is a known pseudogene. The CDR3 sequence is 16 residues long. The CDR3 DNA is TGTGCCAGCATCGAACCGGAGGCGACTAGCGGGCATACGCAGTATTTT. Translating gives CASIEPEATSGHTQYF.

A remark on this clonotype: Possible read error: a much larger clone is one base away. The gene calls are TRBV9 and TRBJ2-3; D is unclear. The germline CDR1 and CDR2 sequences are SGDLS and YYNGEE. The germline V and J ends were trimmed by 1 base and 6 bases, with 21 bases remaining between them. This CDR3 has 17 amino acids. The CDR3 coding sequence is TGTGCCAGCAGCGTATTTGGCTCCCCGTCTTCGTCGGATACGCAGTATTTT. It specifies CASSVFGSPSSSDTQYF.

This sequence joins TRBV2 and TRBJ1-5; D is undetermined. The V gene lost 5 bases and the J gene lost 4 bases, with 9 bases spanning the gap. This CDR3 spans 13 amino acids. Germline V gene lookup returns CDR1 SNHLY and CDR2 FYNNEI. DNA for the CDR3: TGTGCCAGCAGTATACAGCCTAATCAGCCCCAGCATTTT. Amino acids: CASSIQPNQPQHF.

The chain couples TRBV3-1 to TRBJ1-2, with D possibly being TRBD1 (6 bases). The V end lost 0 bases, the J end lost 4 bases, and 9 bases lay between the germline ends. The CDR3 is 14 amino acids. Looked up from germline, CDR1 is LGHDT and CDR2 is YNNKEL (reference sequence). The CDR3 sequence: CASSQEGGSYGYTF. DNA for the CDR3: TGTGCCAGCAGCCAAGAAGGGGGGTCCTATGGCTACACCTTC. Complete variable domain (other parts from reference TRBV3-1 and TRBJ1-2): DTAVSQTPKYLVTQMGNDKSIKCEQNLGHDTMYWYKQDSKKFLKIMFSYNNKELIINETVPNRFSPKSPDKAHLNLHINSLELGDSAVYFCASSQEGGSYGYTFGSGTRLTVV.

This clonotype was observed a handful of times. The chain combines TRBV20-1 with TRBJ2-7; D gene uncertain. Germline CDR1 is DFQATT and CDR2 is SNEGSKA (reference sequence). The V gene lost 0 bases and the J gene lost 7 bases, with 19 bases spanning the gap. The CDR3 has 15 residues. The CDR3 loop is CSARERQVGMREQYF. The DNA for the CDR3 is TGCAGTGCTAGAGAACGGCAGGTGGGGATGAGGGAGCAGTACTTC.

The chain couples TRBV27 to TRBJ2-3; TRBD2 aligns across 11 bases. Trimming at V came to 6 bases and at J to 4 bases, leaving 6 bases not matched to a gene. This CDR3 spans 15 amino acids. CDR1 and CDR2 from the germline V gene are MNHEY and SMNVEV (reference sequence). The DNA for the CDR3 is TGTGCCAGCAGAATAGCGGGAGGGGGCCCAGATACGCAGTATTTT. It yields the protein CASRIAGGGPDTQYF.

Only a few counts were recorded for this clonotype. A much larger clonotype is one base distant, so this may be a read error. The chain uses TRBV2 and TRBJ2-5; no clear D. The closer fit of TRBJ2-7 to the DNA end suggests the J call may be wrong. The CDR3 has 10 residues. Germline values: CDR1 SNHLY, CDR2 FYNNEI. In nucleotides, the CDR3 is TGTGCCAGCAGTGAGGACGAGCAGTACTTC. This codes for CASSEDEQYF.

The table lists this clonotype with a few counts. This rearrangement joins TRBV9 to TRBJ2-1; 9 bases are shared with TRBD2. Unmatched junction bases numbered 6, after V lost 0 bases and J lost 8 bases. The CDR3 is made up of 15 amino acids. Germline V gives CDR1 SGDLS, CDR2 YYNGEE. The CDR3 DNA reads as TGTGCCAGCAGCGTAGTCGGCGGGGGGGCCGATGAGCAGTTCTTC. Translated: CASSVVGGGADEQFF.

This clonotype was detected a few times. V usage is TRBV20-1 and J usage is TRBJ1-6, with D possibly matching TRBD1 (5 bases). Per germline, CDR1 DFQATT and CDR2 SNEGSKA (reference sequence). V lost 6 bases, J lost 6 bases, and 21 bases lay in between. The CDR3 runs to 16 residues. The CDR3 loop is CSASSGQYIPNSPLHF. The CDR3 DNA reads TGCAGTGCCTCTAGTGGACAATACATCCCTAATTCACCCCTCCACTTT.

The CDR3 nucleotides read TGTGCCAGTGTAGGTACCAACTACGAGCAGTACTTC. Protein product: CASVGTNYEQYF. The chain has TRBV6-5 and TRBJ2-5; D remains ambiguous. The closer fit of TRBJ2-7 to the DNA end suggests the J call may be wrong. CDR1 is MNHEY and CDR2 is SVGAGI in the germline V gene. This CDR3 contains 12 residues.

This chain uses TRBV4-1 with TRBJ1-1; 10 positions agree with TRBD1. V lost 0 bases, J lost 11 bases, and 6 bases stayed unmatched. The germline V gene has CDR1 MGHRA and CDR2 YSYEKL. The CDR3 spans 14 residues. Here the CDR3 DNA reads TGCGCCAGCAGCCAAGAGGCGACAGGGGGCTGGGCTTTCTTT. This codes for CASSQEATGGWAFF.

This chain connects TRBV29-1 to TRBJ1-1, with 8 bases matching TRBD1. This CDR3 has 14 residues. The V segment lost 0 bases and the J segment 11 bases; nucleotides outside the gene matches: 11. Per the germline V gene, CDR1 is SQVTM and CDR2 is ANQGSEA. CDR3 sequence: CSVEDSGRGLTAFF. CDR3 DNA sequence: TGCAGCGTTGAAGATTCTGGCAGGGGGCTCACTGCTTTCTTT.

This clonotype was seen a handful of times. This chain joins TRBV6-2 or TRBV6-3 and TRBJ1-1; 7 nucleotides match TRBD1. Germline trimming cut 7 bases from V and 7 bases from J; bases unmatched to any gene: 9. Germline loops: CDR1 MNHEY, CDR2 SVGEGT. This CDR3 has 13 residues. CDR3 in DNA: TGTGCCAGCATTGCGACAGGGCGATATGAAGCTTTCTTT. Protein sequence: CASIATGRYEAFF.